This TCR beta chain emerged from a study of shared clonotypes between healthy human individuals. This CDR3 has 14 residues. The junction had 11 bases not matched to a gene; V was cut back by 11 bases and J by 5 bases. In germline, CDR1 is ENHRY, CDR2 SYGVKD. Method: immunoSEQ multiplex PCR; TCRdb's copy keeps in-frame clones and lacks some. The data show almost 750,000 clones, roughly 72% seen once. The source is a woman in her 30s in good health. Sequencing was done on a sample of memory CD4+ T cells sorted from blood. The subset: CD45RA-negative fraction. The chain couples TRBV10-3 to TRBJ1-4; 7 nucleotides align to TRBD1. In nucleotides, the CDR3 is TGTGCCGCCGGGAGGGGGCAGACGAATGAAAAACTGTTTTTT. This sequence encodes CAAGRGQTNEKLFF.